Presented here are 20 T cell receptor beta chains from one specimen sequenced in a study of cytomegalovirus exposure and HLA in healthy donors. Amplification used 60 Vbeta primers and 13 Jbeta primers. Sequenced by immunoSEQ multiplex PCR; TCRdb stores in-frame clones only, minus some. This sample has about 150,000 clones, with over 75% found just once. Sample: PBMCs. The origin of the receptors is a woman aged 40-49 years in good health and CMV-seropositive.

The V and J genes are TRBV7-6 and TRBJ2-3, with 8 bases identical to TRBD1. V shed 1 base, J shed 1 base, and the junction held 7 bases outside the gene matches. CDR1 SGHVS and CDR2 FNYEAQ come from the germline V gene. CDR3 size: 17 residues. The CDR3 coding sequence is TGTGCCAGCAGCTTAGGCCCAGGGGGCCTCGGCACAGATACGCAGTATTTT. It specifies CASSLGPGGLGTDTQYF.

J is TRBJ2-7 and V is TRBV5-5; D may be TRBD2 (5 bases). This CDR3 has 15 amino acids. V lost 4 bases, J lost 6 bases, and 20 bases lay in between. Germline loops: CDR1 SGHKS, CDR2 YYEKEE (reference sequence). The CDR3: CASSALGVDYGEQYF. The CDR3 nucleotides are TGTGCCAGCAGCGCGCTAGGAGTCGACTACGGCGAGCAGTACTTC.

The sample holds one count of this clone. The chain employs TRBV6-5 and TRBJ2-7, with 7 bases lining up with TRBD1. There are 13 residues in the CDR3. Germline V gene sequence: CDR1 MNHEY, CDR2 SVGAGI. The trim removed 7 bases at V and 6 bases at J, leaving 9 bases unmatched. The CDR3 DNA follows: TGTGCCAGCACCCCGGGACAGCTCTCCGAGCAGTACTTC. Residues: CASTPGQLSEQYF.

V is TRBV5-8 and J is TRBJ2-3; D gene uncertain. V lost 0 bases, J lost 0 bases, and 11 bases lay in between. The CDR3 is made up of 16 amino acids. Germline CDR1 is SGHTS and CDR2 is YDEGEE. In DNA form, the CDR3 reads TGTGCCAGCAGCTTGGACGGTCGTCCAAGCACAGATACGCAGTATTTT. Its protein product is CASSLDGRPSTDTQYF.

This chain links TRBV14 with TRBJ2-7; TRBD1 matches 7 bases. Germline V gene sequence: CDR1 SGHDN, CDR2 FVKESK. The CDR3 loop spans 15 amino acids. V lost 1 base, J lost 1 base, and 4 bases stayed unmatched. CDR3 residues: CASSQVRQGSYEQYF. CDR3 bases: TGTGCCAGCAGCCAAGTCAGACAGGGTTCCTACGAGCAGTACTTC.

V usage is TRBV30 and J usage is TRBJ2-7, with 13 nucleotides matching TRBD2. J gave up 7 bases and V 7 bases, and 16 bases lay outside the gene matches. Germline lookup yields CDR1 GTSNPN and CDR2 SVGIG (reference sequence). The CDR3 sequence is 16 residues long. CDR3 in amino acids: CAYGTGGLAGLGEQYF. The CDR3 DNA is TGTGCCTATGGGACAGGGGGACTAGCGGGACTAGGGGAGCAGTACTTC.

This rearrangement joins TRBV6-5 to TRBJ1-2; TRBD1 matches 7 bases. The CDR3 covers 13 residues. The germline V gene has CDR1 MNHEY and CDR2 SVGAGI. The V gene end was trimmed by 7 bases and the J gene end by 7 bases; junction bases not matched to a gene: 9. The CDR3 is CASMPRGGPGYTF. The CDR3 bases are TGTGCCAGCATGCCAAGAGGGGGCCCTGGCTACACCTTC.

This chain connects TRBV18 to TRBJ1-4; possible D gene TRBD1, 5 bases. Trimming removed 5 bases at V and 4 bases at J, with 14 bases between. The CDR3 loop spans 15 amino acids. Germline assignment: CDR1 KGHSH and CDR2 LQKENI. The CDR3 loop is CASSSGAYNNEKLFF. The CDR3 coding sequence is TGTGCCAGCTCATCTGGGGCCTACAATAATGAAAAACTGTTTTTT.

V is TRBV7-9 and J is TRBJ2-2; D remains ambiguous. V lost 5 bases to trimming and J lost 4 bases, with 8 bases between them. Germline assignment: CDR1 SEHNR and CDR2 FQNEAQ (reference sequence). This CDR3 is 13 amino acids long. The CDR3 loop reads CASSARVTGELFF. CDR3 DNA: TGTGCCAGCAGCGCCCGCGTCACCGGGGAGCTGTTTTTT.

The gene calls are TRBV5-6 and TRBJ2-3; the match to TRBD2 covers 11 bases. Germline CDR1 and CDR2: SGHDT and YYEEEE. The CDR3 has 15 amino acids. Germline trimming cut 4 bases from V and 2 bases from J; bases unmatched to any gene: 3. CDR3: CASSKTSGVTDTQYF. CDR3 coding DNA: TGTGCCAGCAGCAAGACTAGCGGGGTCACAGATACGCAGTATTTT.

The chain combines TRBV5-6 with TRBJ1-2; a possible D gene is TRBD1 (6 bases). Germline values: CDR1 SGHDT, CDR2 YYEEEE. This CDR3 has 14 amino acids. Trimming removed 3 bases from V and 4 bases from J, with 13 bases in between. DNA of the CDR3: TGTGCCAGCAGCTCAAACAGGGCAGCCTATGGCTACACCTTC. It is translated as CASSSNRAAYGYTF.

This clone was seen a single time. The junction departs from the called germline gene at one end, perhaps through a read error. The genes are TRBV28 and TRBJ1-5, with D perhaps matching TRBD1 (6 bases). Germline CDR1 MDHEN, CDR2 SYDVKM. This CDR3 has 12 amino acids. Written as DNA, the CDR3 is TGTGCCAGCAGACCCACAGGGACCTTTCAGAATTTT. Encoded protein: CASRPTGTFQNF.

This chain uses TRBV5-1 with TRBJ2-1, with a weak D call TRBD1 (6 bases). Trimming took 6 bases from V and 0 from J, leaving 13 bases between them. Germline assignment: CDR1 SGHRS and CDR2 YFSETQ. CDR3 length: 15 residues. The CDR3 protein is CASIGGQGSYNEQFF. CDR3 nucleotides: TGCGCCAGCATAGGGGGACAAGGCTCCTACAATGAGCAGTTCTTC. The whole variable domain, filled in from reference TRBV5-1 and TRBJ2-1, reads KAGVTQTPRYLIKTRGQQVTLSCSPISGHRSVSWYQQTPGQGLQFLFEYFSETQRNKGNFPGRFSGRQFSNSRSEMNVSTLELGDSALYLCASIGGQGSYNEQFFGPGTRLTVL.

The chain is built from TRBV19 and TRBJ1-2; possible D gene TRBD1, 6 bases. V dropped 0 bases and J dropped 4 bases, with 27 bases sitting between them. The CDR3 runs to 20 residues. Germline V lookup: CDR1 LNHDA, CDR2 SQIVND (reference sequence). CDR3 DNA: TGTGCCAGTAGTATAGATTTCTCCGGCACGCGGGGGGGCCAGCGCTATGGCTACACCTTC. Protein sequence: CASSIDFSGTRGGQRYGYTF.

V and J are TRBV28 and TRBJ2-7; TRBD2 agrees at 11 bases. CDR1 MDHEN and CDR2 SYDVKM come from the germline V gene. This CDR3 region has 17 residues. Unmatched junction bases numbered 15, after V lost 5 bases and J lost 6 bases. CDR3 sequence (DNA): TGTGCCAGCAGTCCCCATAGACTAGCGGGACGGTCGGTCGAGCAGTACTTC. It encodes CASSPHRLAGRSVEQYF.

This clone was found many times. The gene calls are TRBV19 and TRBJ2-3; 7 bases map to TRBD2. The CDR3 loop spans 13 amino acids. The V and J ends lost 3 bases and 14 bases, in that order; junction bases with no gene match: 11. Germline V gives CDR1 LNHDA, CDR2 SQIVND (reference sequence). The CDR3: CASSIGSGVLVYF. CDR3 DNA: TGTGCCAGTAGTATCGGGAGCGGGGTACTGGTGTATTTT.

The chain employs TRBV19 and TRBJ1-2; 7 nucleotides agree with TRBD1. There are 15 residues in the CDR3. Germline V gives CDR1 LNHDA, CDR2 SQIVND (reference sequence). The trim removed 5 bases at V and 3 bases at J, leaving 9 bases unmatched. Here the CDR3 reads CASSPDREGDYGYTF. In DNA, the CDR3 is TGTGCCAGTAGTCCCGACAGGGAAGGGGACTATGGCTACACCTTC.

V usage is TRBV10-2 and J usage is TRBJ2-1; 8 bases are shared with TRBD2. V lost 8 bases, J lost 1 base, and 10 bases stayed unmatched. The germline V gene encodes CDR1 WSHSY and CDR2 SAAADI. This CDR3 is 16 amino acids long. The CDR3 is CASGDGREGSYNEQFF. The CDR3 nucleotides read TGCGCCAGCGGAGACGGCCGGGAGGGGTCCTACAATGAGCAGTTCTTC.

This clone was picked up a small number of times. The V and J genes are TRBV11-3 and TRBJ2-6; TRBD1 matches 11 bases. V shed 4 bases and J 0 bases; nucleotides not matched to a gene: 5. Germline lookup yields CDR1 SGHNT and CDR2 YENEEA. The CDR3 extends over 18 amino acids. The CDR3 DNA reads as TGTGCCAGCAGCTACGGACAGGGGGCGATCTCTGGGGCCAACGTCCTGACTTTC. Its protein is CASSYGQGAISGANVLTF.

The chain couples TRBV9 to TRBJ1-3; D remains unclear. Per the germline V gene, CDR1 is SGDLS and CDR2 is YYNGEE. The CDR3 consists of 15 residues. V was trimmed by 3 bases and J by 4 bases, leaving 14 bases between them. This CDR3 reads CASSESPRPGNTIYF. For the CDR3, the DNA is TGTGCCAGCAGCGAGAGCCCCCGTCCCGGAAACACCATATATTTT.